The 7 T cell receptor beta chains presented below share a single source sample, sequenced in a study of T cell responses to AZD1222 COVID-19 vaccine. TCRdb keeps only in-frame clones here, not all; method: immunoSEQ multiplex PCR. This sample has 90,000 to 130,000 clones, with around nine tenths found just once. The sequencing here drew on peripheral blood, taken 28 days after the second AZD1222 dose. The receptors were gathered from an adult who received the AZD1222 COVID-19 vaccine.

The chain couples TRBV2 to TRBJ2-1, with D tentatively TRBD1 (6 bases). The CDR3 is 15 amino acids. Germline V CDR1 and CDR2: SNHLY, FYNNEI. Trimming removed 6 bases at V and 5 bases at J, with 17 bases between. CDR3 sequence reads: CASSALQGSDNEQFF. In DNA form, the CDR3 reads TGTGCCAGCAGCGCCCTCCAGGGGTCCGACAATGAGCAGTTCTTC.

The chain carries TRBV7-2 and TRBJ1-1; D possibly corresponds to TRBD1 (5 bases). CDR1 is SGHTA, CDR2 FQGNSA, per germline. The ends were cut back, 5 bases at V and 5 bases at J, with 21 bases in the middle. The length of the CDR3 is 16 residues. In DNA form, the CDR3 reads TGTGCCAGCAGCCAAAGTATGTGGGGGGAAGGGACTGAAGCTTTCTTT. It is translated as CASSQSMWGEGTEAFF.

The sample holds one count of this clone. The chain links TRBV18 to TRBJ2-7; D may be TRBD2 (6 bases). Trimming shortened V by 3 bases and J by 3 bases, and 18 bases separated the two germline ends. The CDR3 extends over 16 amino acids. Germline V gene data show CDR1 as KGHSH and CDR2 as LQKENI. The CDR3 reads CASSPPGTLGGYEQYF. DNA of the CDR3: TGTGCCAGCTCACCGCCAGGGACCTTGGGGGGCTACGAGCAGTACTTC.

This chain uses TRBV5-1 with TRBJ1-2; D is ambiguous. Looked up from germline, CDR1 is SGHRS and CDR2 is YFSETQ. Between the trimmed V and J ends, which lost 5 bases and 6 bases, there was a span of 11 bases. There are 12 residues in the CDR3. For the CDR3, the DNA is TGCGCCAGCAGAGATAACGAGGATGGCTACACCTTC. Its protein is CASRDNEDGYTF.

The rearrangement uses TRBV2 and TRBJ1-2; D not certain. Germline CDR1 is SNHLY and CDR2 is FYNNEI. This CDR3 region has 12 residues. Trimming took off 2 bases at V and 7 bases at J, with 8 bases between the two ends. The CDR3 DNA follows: TGTGCCAGCAGTGAATTGGGAGGTGGCTACACCTTC. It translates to CASSELGGGYTF.

The CDR3 loop reads CASSLGPAGSTDTQYF. The DNA for the CDR3 is TGTGCCAGCAGCTTGGGTCCGGCAGGGTCCACAGATACGCAGTATTTT. This rearrangement joins TRBV5-6 to TRBJ2-3; a possible D gene is TRBD1 (5 bases). The germline V gene has CDR1 SGHDT and CDR2 YYEEEE. V lost 0 bases to trimming and J lost 2 bases, with 13 bases between them. The CDR3 has 16 amino acids.

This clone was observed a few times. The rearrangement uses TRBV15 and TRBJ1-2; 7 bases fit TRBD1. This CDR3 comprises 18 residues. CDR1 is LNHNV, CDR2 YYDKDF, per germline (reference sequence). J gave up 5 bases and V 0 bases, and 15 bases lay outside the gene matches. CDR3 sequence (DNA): TGTGCCACCAGCAGAGATACCCGGAGCCGGGACAGAAGGTATGGCTACACCTTC. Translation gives CATSRDTRSRDRRYGYTF.